The source of this T cell receptor (beta chain) is a study of response to subunit inactivated influenza vaccine. Details on this clonotype: Its antigen remains unidentified.

In TCRdb, the RT-PCR reads were re-called with MiXCR into one record per CDR3 protein. The sample holds some 500,000 distinct CDR3 sequences, approximately 15% seen once. Regarding the study as a whole: With each seasonal influenza vaccination, the authors suggested, few new T cells are recruited.

This specimen was CD4+ T cells sorted from PBMCs, taken around 25 months after vaccination. This receptor was identified in a man between 50 and 75 years old who received an inactivated influenza vaccine.

The CDR3 here is CASSRTGVNQPQHF. For the CDR3, the DNA is TGTGCCAGCTCGCGAACGGGGGTCAATCAGCCCCAGCATTTT. The chain combines TRBV18 with TRBJ1-5; TRBD1 might be the D (5 bases). V lost 6 bases, J lost 3 bases, and 12 bases lay in between. The CDR3 loop spans 14 amino acids. Germline V CDR1 and CDR2: KGHSH, LQKENI.